This record concerns one T cell receptor (beta chain) sequence. Its antigen is still unknown. These data are taken from a study of T cell responses to AZD1222 COVID-19 vaccine. Study context: Analyses pooled second doses at about 4 or about 12 weeks. Study-wide points: Researchers took repertoire samples only after the peak T cell response had come. It should be noted that donors were predominantly white British and more often female, and clonal diversity was possibly underestimated. Dominant CD4 TCR responses targeted spike regions 160-218 and 743-854.

The CDR3 is 15 amino acids. Deletions cut 2 bases from V and 2 bases from J, with 12 bases between. Germline V gene data show CDR1 as SGHRS and CDR2 as YFSETQ. Profiling relied on immunoSEQ multiplex PCR, and the TCRdb table lists in-frame clones only, not all of them. Among roughly 150,000 clones listed, just over 85% were seen once. This chain connects TRBV5-1 to TRBJ2-3; perhaps TRBD2 as D (6 bases). This sample comprised peripheral blood, obtained on day 0 of AZD1222 vaccination. The receptor was isolated from an adult in good health. In nucleotides, the CDR3 is TGCGCCAGCAGCTTACGGGGGTATTCCACAGATACGCAGTATTTT. It translates to CASSLRGYSTDTQYF.